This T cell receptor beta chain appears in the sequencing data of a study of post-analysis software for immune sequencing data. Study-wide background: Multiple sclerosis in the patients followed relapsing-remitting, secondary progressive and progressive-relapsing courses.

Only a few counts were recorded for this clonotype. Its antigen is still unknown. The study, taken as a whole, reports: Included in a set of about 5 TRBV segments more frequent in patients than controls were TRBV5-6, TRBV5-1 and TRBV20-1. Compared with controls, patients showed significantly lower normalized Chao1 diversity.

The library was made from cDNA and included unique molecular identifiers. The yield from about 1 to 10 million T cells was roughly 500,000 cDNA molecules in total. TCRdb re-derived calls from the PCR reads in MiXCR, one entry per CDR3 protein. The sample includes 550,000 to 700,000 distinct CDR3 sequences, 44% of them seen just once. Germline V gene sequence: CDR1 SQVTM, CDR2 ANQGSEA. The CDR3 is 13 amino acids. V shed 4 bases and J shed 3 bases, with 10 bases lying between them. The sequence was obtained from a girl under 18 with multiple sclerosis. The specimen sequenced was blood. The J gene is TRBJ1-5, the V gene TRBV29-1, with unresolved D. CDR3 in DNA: TGCAGCGTTGGGGCGGGGAACAATCAGCCCCAGCATTTT. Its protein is CSVGAGNNQPQHF.